This entry lists 18 T cell receptor beta chains sequenced from one sample in a study of blood T cell repertoires in COVID-19. Libraries were prepared by immunoSEQ multiplex PCR; TCRdb keeps only in-frame clonotypes and omits some of them. The repertoire includes some 200,000 clones, 89% of them detected once, and 0.7% to 0.9% sits in the top ten. Sequenced input: PBMCs or T cells enriched from blood (not recorded which). All receptors derive from a woman between 18 and 29 years old who had recovered from COVID-19.

This rearrangement joins TRBV28 to TRBJ1-2; D unresolved. V was clipped by 2 bases and J by 4 bases, with 11 bases between them. This CDR3 has 14 amino acids. The germline V gene has CDR1 MDHEN and CDR2 SYDVKM. The CDR3 loop reads CASSLVEGSYGYTF. The CDR3 nucleotides are TGTGCCAGCAGTTTAGTCGAAGGGAGCTATGGCTACACCTTC.

The chain combines TRBV9 with TRBJ1-2; D is unclear. Trimming stripped 0 bases from V and 3 bases from J, with 9 bases between. In germline, CDR1 is SGDLS, CDR2 YYNGEE. The CDR3 runs 14 residues. In nucleotides, the CDR3 is TGTGCCAGCAGCGTAGGTCCAGGCGACTATGGCTACACCTTC. The encoded protein is CASSVGPGDYGYTF.

This sequence joins TRBV2 and TRBJ1-3; D is unclear. V was trimmed by 5 bases and J by 0 bases, leaving 11 bases between them. Germline CDR1 is SNHLY and CDR2 is FYNNEI. The CDR3 runs to 15 residues. The CDR3 sequence is CASSQFADSGNTIYF. In nucleotides, the CDR3 is TGTGCCAGCAGTCAATTCGCGGACTCTGGAAACACCATATATTTT.

This chain uses TRBV27 with TRBJ2-7, with D hard to call. V was shortened by 2 bases and J by 6 bases, with 23 bases between the two germline ends. The CDR3 has 17 residues. The germline CDR1 and CDR2 sequences are MNHEY and SMNVEV (reference sequence). The CDR3 DNA follows: TGTGCCAGCAGTTTAATTTGTCAGTCCATAAATGTTTTCGAGCAGTACTTC. Translation gives CASSLICQSINVFEQYF.

The chain is built from TRBV19 and TRBJ2-4; a possible D gene is TRBD1 (6 bases). This CDR3 region has 14 residues. V lost 3 bases and J 6 bases, leaving 12 bases between the germline ends. Germline V gives CDR1 LNHDA, CDR2 SQIVND (reference sequence). CDR3 loop: CASSMVARGNIQYF. CDR3 DNA sequence: TGTGCCAGTAGTATGGTCGCCAGGGGAAACATTCAGTACTTC.

V and J are TRBV12-3 or TRBV12-4 and TRBJ1-3; no clear D gene. CDR3 length: 13 amino acids. Trimming stripped 9 bases from V and 1 base from J, with 10 bases between. The chain's CDR3 is CASHLGSGNTIYF. CDR3 sequence (DNA): TGTGCCAGTCACCTAGGTTCTGGAAACACCATATATTTT.

The chain recombines TRBV2 with TRBJ2-7; D might be TRBD2 (5 bases). Looked up from germline, CDR1 is SNHLY and CDR2 is FYNNEI. CDR3 length: 13 residues. V lost 4 bases and J 2 bases, leaving 9 bases between the germline ends. The CDR3 DNA reads TGTGCCAGCAGTGGCGACGGGGCCTACGAGCAGTACTTC. Amino acid sequence: CASSGDGAYEQYF.

This rearrangement joins TRBV3-1 (or the pseudogene TRBV3-2) to TRBJ1-2, with D maybe TRBD1 (6 bases). Germline V CDR1 and CDR2: LGHDT, YNNKEL (reference sequence). The ends were cut back, 1 base at V and 1 base at J, with 13 bases in the middle. The length of the CDR3 is 16 residues. CDR3: CASSQAQGFFNYGYTF. The DNA of the CDR3 is TGTGCCAGCAGCCAAGCACAGGGTTTCTTTAACTATGGCTACACCTTC.

The chain joins TRBV18 to TRBJ1-1; a weak D match, TRBD1 (6 bases). Germline V gene lookup returns CDR1 KGHSH and CDR2 LQKENI. CDR3 length: 15 residues. Trimming removed 2 bases at V and 3 bases at J, with 13 bases between. The DNA for the CDR3 is TGTGCCAGCTCACCAACCGGGAACAGGGACACTGAAGCTTTCTTT. It translates to CASSPTGNRDTEAFF.

The rearrangement uses TRBV5-1 and TRBJ2-7; tentative D call: TRBD1 (7 bases). CDR1 and CDR2 (germline): SGHRS, YFSETQ. CDR3 size: 15 residues. With 4 bases removed from V and 5 bases from J, the gap between germline ends came to 19 bases. The CDR3 region is CASSPGGTEVNEQYF. The CDR3 DNA reads as TGCGCCAGCAGCCCAGGAGGGACAGAAGTCAACGAGCAGTACTTC.

This chain connects TRBV5-6 to TRBJ1-6; 8 positions match TRBD1. In germline, CDR1 is SGHDT, CDR2 YYEEEE. With V trimmed by 7 bases and J by 6 bases, 9 bases remained unmatched. The CDR3 covers 15 residues. CDR3 loop: CASLKTGEINSPLHF. In DNA, the CDR3 is TGTGCCAGCCTAAAGACAGGGGAAATTAATTCACCCCTCCACTTT.

The V gene is TRBV21-1, the J gene TRBJ2-3; the table's D call, TRBD2, was not checked against the DNA. TRBV21-1 is noted as a pseudogene. The CDR3 spans 16 residues. CDR3 residues: CASPVRGREGTDTQYF. The CDR3 DNA reads as TGTGCCAGCCCAGTCAGAGGGCGGGAGGGCACAGATACGCAGTATTTT.

Only a few counts were recorded for this clone. The chain joins TRBV6-2 or TRBV6-3 to TRBJ2-7, with D possibly being TRBD1 (6 bases). V lost 4 bases, J lost 3 bases, and 10 bases lay in between. This CDR3 comprises 13 residues. CDR1 is MNHEY and CDR2 is SVGEGT in the germline V gene. The CDR3 sequence: CASSFSTGYEQYF. CDR3 sequence (DNA): TGTGCCAGCAGTTTCTCGACAGGCTACGAGCAGTACTTC.

V and J are TRBV27 and TRBJ1-6; 9 positions match TRBD1. CDR1 and CDR2 from the germline V gene are MNHEY and SMNVEV (reference sequence). CDR3 size: 15 residues. V was clipped by 7 bases and J by 10 bases; unmatched bases: 11. CDR3 in amino acids: CASTPQGATGSPLHF. DNA for the CDR3: TGTGCCAGCACACCACAGGGGGCAACGGGGTCACCCCTCCACTTT.

CDR3 in amino acids: CASSLGAGGFTLSEAFF. In DNA, the CDR3 is TGTGCCAGCAGCTTGGGAGCAGGGGGGTTTACTCTATCTGAAGCTTTCTTT. The rearrangement links TRBV5-4 to TRBJ1-1, with 7 nucleotides matching TRBD1. The CDR3 totals 17 residues. The trim removed 0 bases at V and 6 bases at J, leaving 14 bases unmatched. CDR1 and CDR2 (germline): SGHNT, YYREEE (reference sequence).

This clone showed up just a few times. The chain is built from TRBV28 and TRBJ1-5, with 7 bases lining up with TRBD1. V dropped 2 bases and J dropped 10; count of bases not matched to a gene: 5. CDR1 is MDHEN and CDR2 is SYDVKM in the germline V gene. The CDR3 sequence is 13 residues long. The CDR3 region has the DNA TGTGCCAGCAGTTTACAGGACAGGCCTCCCCAGCATTTT. Protein sequence: CASSLQDRPPQHF.

This clone was detected once. The gene calls are TRBV7-3 and TRBJ2-5; 10 positions match TRBD2. Germline CDR1 reads SGHTA; CDR2 reads FQGTGA. J gave up 5 bases and V 2 bases, and 5 bases lay outside the gene matches. This CDR3 contains 15 residues. The CDR3 sequence: CASSLGTSEGETQYF. DNA for the CDR3: TGTGCCAGCAGCTTAGGGACTAGCGAGGGGGAGACCCAGTACTTC.

The rearrangement joins TRBV28 to TRBJ2-7; a possible D gene is TRBD1 (6 bases). The CDR3 consists of 14 residues. Germline-derived CDR1 and CDR2 are MDHEN and SYDVKM. V was trimmed by 8 bases and J by 0 bases, leaving 14 bases between them. The CDR3 DNA reads TGTGCCAGCTTAAAACGGGACACCTCCTACGAGCAGTACTTC. It encodes CASLKRDTSYEQYF.